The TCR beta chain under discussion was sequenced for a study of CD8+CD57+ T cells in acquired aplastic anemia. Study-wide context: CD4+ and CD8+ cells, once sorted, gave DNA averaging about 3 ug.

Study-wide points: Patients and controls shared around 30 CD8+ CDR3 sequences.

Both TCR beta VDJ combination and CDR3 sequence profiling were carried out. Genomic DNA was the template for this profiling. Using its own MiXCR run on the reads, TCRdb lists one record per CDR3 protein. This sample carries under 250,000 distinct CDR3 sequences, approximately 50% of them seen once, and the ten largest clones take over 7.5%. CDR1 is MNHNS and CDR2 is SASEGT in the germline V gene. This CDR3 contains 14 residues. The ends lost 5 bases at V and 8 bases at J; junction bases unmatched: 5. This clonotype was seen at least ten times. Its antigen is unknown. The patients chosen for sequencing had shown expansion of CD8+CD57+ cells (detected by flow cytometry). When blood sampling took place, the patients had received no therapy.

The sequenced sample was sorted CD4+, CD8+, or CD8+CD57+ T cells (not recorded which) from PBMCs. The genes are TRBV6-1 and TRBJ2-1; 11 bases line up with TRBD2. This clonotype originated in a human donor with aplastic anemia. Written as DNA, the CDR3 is TGTGCCAGCAGTACTACTAGCGGGAGCGATGAGCAGTTCTTC. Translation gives CASSTTSGSDEQFF.